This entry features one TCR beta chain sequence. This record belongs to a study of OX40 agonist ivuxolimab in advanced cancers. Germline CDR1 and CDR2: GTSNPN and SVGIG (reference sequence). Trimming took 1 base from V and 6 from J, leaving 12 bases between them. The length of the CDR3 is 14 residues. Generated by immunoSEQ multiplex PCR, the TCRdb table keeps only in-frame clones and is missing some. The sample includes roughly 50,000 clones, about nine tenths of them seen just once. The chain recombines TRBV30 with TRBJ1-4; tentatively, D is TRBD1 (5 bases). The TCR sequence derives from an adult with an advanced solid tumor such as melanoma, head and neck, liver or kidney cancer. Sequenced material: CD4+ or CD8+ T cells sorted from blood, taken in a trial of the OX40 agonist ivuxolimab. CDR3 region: CAWSERGGDEKLFF. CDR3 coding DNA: TGTGCCTGGAGTGAAAGGGGCGGGGATGAAAAACTGTTTTTT.